The T cell receptor (beta chain) described here comes from a study of response to subunit inactivated influenza vaccine. Overall study findings and caveats: With each seasonal influenza vaccination, the authors suggested, few new T cells are recruited.

Of note for this clonotype: Its antigen is not identified.

MiXCR was run by TCRdb on the RT-PCR reads, yielding one entry per CDR3 protein. Of over 300,000 distinct CDR3 sequences listed, just over 20% are singletons. The receptor was derived from a man aged 50-75 years who received an inactivated influenza vaccine. The sequencing used PBMCs from blood, collected about 20 months after vaccination.

CDR3 residues: CASSLAGGSPETQYF. As DNA, the CDR3 is TGTGCCAGCAGCTTAGCGGGCGGGAGCCCAGAGACCCAGTACTTC. This sequence joins TRBV7-9 and TRBJ2-5; 7 bases agree with TRBD2. There are 15 residues in the CDR3. The J segment lost 4 bases and the V segment lost 0 bases, leaving 5 bases of the junction unmatched. Looked up from germline, CDR1 is SEHNR and CDR2 is FQNEAQ (reference sequence).